These 32 T cell receptor beta chains share one sample of origin, sequenced in a study of blood T cell repertoires in COVID-19. The repertoire was sequenced with immunoSEQ multiplex PCR; TCRdb's copy has only in-frame clones and lacks some. The table includes more than 85,000 clones, under 90% detected once. The sample was peripheral blood. These receptors all come from an older man with acute or convalescent COVID-19.

This sequence joins TRBV7-2 and TRBJ1-3; D unresolved. Germline V gene data show CDR1 as SGHTA and CDR2 as FQGNSA. The CDR3 runs to 17 residues. V lost 3 bases to trimming and J lost 0 bases, with 15 bases between them. DNA of the CDR3: TGTGCCAGCAGCTTGTTCAGGCAAGAGAGCTCTGGAAACACCATATATTTT. It codes for CASSLFRQESSGNTIYF.

The chain joins TRBV29-1 to TRBJ1-6, with 8 bases that match TRBD1. Germline CDR1 SQVTM, CDR2 ANQGSEA. The CDR3 is 13 amino acids. Losses at the gene ends were 7 bases for V and 7 bases for J; bases not matched to a gene: 6. CDR3: CSAGQGKNSPLHF. The CDR3 coding sequence is TGCAGCGCCGGACAGGGTAAAAATTCACCCCTCCACTTT.

J is TRBJ1-1 and V is TRBV6-2 or TRBV6-3, with D possibly being TRBD1 (5 bases). Trimming shortened V by 5 bases and J by 0 bases, and 10 bases separated the two germline ends. The germline CDR1 and CDR2 sequences are MNHEY and SVGEGT. The CDR3 covers 14 residues. The CDR3 loop reads CASSDGTLNTEAFF. The CDR3 DNA is TGTGCCAGCAGTGACGGGACTCTGAACACTGAAGCTTTCTTT.

The count of this clone is one. This chain connects TRBV27 to TRBJ1-5; D ambiguous. This CDR3 is 15 amino acids long. Trimming left V 2 bases short and J 7 bases short, with 15 bases between. Germline CDR1 is MNHEY and CDR2 is SMNVEV (reference sequence). The chain's CDR3 is CASSLAGIGGQPQHF. DNA of the CDR3: TGTGCCAGCAGTTTAGCGGGTATTGGTGGCCAGCCCCAGCATTTT.

In nucleotides, the CDR3 is TGTGCCAGCAGTGAGGGGGCTGCTGGGGCCAACGTCCTGACTTTC. Translating it yields CASSEGAAGANVLTF. The chain carries TRBV6-4 and TRBJ2-6; TRBD1 is a possible D gene (6 bases). CDR3 size: 15 residues. Trimming removed 3 bases at V and 2 bases at J, with 8 bases between. CDR1 is MRHNA and CDR2 is SNTAGT in the germline V gene.

The J gene is TRBJ2-7, the V gene TRBV16; D possibly corresponds to TRBD2 (7 bases). This CDR3 contains 15 residues. V lost 7 bases, J lost 3 bases, and 19 bases lay in between. CDR1 and CDR2 from the germline V gene are KGHSY and FQNENV. The CDR3 is CASTTTRGGGYEQYF. CDR3 coding DNA: TGTGCCAGCACCACTACGCGGGGAGGGGGCTACGAGCAGTACTTC. The variable domain in full, completed from reference TRBV16 and TRBJ2-7, reads GEEVAQTPKHLVRGEGQKAKLYCAPIKGHSYVFWYQQVLKNEFKFLISFQNENVFDETGMPKERFSAKCLPNSPCSLEIQATKLEDSAVYFCASTTTRGGGYEQYFGPGTRLTVT.

This chain uses TRBV5-1 with TRBJ2-7; no clear D gene. This CDR3 spans 14 amino acids. V shed 5 bases and J shed 0 bases, with 12 bases lying between them. Per the germline V gene, CDR1 is SGHRS and CDR2 is YFSETQ. The CDR3 DNA sequence: TGCGCCAGCAGGGTCCAGGCAAGCTCCTACGAGCAGTACTTC. As protein: CASRVQASSYEQYF. Complete variable domain (other parts from reference TRBV5-1 and TRBJ2-7): KAGVTQTPRYLIKTRGQQVTLSCSPISGHRSVSWYQQTPGQGLQFLFEYFSETQRNKGNFPGRFSGRQFSNSRSEMNVSTLELGDSALYLCASRVQASSYEQYFGPGTRLTVT.

The chain uses TRBV11-2 and TRBJ1-4; D remains unclear. Germline V gene lookup returns CDR1 SGHAT and CDR2 FQNNGV. The CDR3 runs 15 residues. Trimming removed 6 bases from V and 2 bases from J, with 13 bases in between. CDR3 coding DNA: TGTGCCAGCAGTTTTAATAGAGCCACTAATGAAAAACTGTTTTTT. It specifies CASSFNRATNEKLFF.

The gene calls are TRBV27 and TRBJ2-7; 7 nucleotides line up with TRBD2. The CDR3 has 16 amino acids. Germline CDR1 and CDR2: MNHEY and SMNVEV (reference sequence). V dropped 4 bases and J dropped 1; count of bases not matched to a gene: 10. CDR3 sequence (DNA): TGTGCCAGCAGTTCCCTTCGCGGGAGCGGGTCCTACGAGCAGTACTTC. It encodes CASSSLRGSGSYEQYF.

The J gene is TRBJ2-3, the V gene TRBV10-2; TRBD1 agrees at 9 bases. The CDR3 totals 15 residues. Germline V gives CDR1 WSHSY, CDR2 SAAADI. Germline trimming cut 4 bases from V and 5 bases from J; bases unmatched to any gene: 7. The CDR3: CASSGMTGGGDTQYF. The DNA of the CDR3 is TGCGCCAGCAGTGGGATGACAGGGGGAGGAGATACGCAGTATTTT.

V usage is TRBV29-1 and J usage is TRBJ2-7; 11 nucleotides match TRBD1. The CDR3 runs 13 residues. The J segment lost 5 bases and the V segment lost 6 bases, leaving 6 bases of the junction unmatched. Per the germline V gene, CDR1 is SQVTM and CDR2 is ANQGSEA. The CDR3 DNA sequence: TGCAGCGTCGACCGGACAGGGGGCGACGAGCAGTACTTC. Amino acid sequence: CSVDRTGGDEQYF.

The chain carries TRBV29-1 and TRBJ2-7; D might be TRBD1 (5 bases). The CDR3 is 12 amino acids. Germline lookup yields CDR1 SQVTM and CDR2 ANQGSEA. Between the trimmed V and J ends, which lost 7 bases and 1 base, there was a span of 11 bases. CDR3 DNA sequence: TGCAGCGCTCAGGGTTCGTCCTACGAGCAGTACTTC. Protein product: CSAQGSSYEQYF.

CDR3 in DNA: TGTGCCACCAGCAGAGATCTAGTAGTAAAGGAGCAGTTCTTC. Residues: CATSRDLVVKEQFF. V is TRBV15 and J is TRBJ2-1; D uncertain. The ends were cut back, 0 bases at V and 10 bases at J, with 13 bases in the middle. Germline-derived CDR1 and CDR2 are LNHNV and YYDKDF (reference sequence). The CDR3 is 14 amino acids. Filled out from reference TRBV15 and TRBJ2-1, the complete variable domain reads DAMVIQNPRYQVTQFGKPVTLSCSQTLNHNVMYWYQQKSSQAPKLLFHYYDKDFNNEADTPDNFQSRRPNTSFCFLDIRSPGLGDTAMYLCATSRDLVVKEQFFGPGTRLTVL.

The CDR3: CASSMRRSLILGGYTF. The CDR3 nucleotides are TGTGCCAGTAGTATGCGGAGGTCGTTGATCCTAGGTGGCTACACCTTC. The chain employs TRBV19 and TRBJ1-2; D is undetermined. CDR3 length equals 16 residues. Between the trimmed V and J ends, which lost 3 bases and 7 bases, there was a span of 21 bases. Germline V CDR1 and CDR2: LNHDA, SQIVND (reference sequence).

The chain carries TRBV5-4 and TRBJ1-2; D unresolved. In germline, CDR1 is SGHNT, CDR2 YYREEE (reference sequence). With 0 bases removed from V and 4 bases from J, the gap between germline ends came to 7 bases. This CDR3 has 13 residues. Here the CDR3 reads CASSLEAGYGYTF. The CDR3 DNA sequence: TGTGCCAGCAGCTTGGAAGCGGGCTATGGCTACACCTTC. The variable domain in full, with the rest retrieved from reference TRBV5-4 and TRBJ1-2, is ETGVTQSPTHLIKTRGQQVTLRCSSQSGHNTVSWYQQALGQGPQFIFQYYREEENGRGNFPPRFSGLQFPNYSSELNVNALELDDSALYLCASSLEAGYGYTFGSGTRLTVV.

CDR3 region: CASSSHSSYNEQFF. The CDR3, as DNA: TGCGCCAGCAGTAGCCATAGCTCCTACAATGAGCAGTTCTTC. The rearrangement joins TRBV5-1 to TRBJ2-1; D is ambiguous. The V gene lost 5 bases and the J gene lost 0 bases, with 9 bases spanning the gap. This CDR3 comprises 14 residues. Looked up from germline, CDR1 is SGHRS and CDR2 is YFSETQ.

This clone was detected only once. The CDR3 sequence is CASSQSAGTGVGYTF. In DNA, the CDR3 is TGCGCCAGCAGCCAATCCGCCGGGACAGGGGTCGGCTACACCTTC. V gene TRBV4-1 combines with J gene TRBJ1-2; 10 positions match TRBD1. CDR1 MGHRA and CDR2 YSYEKL come from the germline V gene. J gave up 8 bases and V 2 bases, and 8 bases lay outside the gene matches. This CDR3 comprises 15 residues.

This clone was detected ten times or more. V and J are TRBV5-1 and TRBJ2-2; D not resolved. V shed 4 bases and J shed 6 bases, with 13 bases lying between them. The V gene's germline CDR1 is SGHRS and CDR2 YFSETQ. The CDR3 is 14 amino acids. CDR3 DNA: TGCGCCAGCAGCCCACAAATAGAGGCCGGGGAGCTGTTTTTT. As protein: CASSPQIEAGELFF.

This clone was found a few times. The V gene is TRBV28, the J gene TRBJ2-1, with D perhaps matching TRBD2 (6 bases). CDR1 and CDR2 from the germline V gene are MDHEN and SYDVKM. The CDR3 is made up of 12 amino acids. V gave up 6 bases and J gave up 10 bases, with 13 bases separating them. Written as DNA, the CDR3 is TGTGCCAGCAGCTCGGGGGTCAGGGAGCAGTTCTTC. Its protein product is CASSSGVREQFF.

Only a few counts were recorded for this clone. The chain carries TRBV7-3 and TRBJ2-1; 9 nucleotides agree with TRBD2. V shed 2 bases, J shed 5 bases, and the junction held 4 bases outside the gene matches. The germline V gene has CDR1 SGHTA and CDR2 FQGTGA. This CDR3 spans 15 amino acids. CDR3 loop: CASSLAGGPNNEQFF. CDR3 nucleotides: TGTGCCAGCAGCTTAGCGGGAGGGCCAAACAATGAGCAGTTCTTC.

This chain connects TRBV11-1 to TRBJ2-2; TRBD1 agrees at 10 bases. The length of the CDR3 is 15 residues. Germline V lookup: CDR1 SGHAT, CDR2 FQDESV (reference sequence). J lost 2 bases, V lost 5 bases, and 2 bases had no gene match. The CDR3 loop reads CASSRDRGNTGELFF. CDR3 nucleotides: TGTGCCAGCAGCCGGGACAGGGGAAACACCGGGGAGCTGTTTTTT.

This clone has just one count. The chain links TRBV30 to TRBJ2-2; 7 nucleotides agree with TRBD1. Germline CDR1 reads GTSNPN; CDR2 reads SVGIG (reference sequence). The CDR3 is made up of 15 amino acids. After removal of 5 bases from V and 0 bases from J, the junction contained 6 bases not matched to a gene. CDR3 DNA sequence: TGTGCCTGGCGCGCCGGGACAGCGAACACCGGGGAGCTGTTTTTT. It codes for CAWRAGTANTGELFF.

This clone showed up just a few times. The chain employs TRBV3-1 (or the pseudogene TRBV3-2) and TRBJ1-1, with TRBD1 identical over 7 bases. The V gene's germline CDR1 is LGHDT and CDR2 YNNKEL (reference sequence). Trimming at V came to 3 bases and at J to 0 bases, leaving 4 bases not matched to a gene. CDR3 length: 15 amino acids. CDR3 residues: CASSHDRAMNTEAFF. Here the CDR3 DNA reads TGTGCCAGCAGCCACGACAGGGCGATGAACACTGAAGCTTTCTTT.

V gene TRBV5-4 combines with J gene TRBJ1-2; 7 bases are a match to TRBD1. Germline CDR1 is SGHNT and CDR2 is YYREEE (reference sequence). This CDR3 region has 16 residues. Trimming removed 0 bases from V and 6 bases from J; junction bases left unmatched: 11. The CDR3 region is CASSLEGAAGGHGYTF. The CDR3 DNA sequence: TGTGCCAGCAGCTTGGAGGGTGCGGCAGGGGGTCATGGCTACACCTTC.

The rearrangement uses TRBV9 and TRBJ2-7; the D is unclear. This CDR3 is 15 amino acids long. Germline V lookup: CDR1 SGDLS, CDR2 YYNGEE. Trimming removed 0 bases from V and 7 bases from J, with 17 bases in between. The DNA of the CDR3 is TGTGCCAGCAGCGTAGCTACTACCGAGATGCGGGAGCAGTACTTC. Its protein is CASSVATTEMREQYF.

This clone turned up a few times. The chain recombines TRBV10-3 with TRBJ1-3; no clear D. The CDR3 length is 14 residues. V lost 1 base and J 4 bases, leaving 8 bases between the germline ends. CDR1 is ENHRY, CDR2 SYGVKD, per germline. The CDR3 DNA reads as TGTGCCATCAGTGAGTTAGAGCGGGGAAACACCATATATTTT. Protein sequence: CAISELERGNTIYF.

This clone was found a few times. CDR3 coding DNA: TGTGCCAGCAGTAACAGTGAGACCCAGTACTTC. It translates to CASSNSETQYF. This rearrangement joins TRBV6-2 or TRBV6-3 to TRBJ2-5; D call uncertain. The V end lost 5 bases, the J end lost 5 bases, and 6 bases lay between the germline ends. Germline CDR1 is MNHEY and CDR2 is SVGEGT. The CDR3 extends over 11 amino acids.

The V and J genes are TRBV5-4 and TRBJ1-6, with 9 bases that match TRBD1. Germline V CDR1 and CDR2: SGHNT, YYREEE (reference sequence). Trimming removed 3 bases from V and 10 bases from J; junction bases left unmatched: 8. This CDR3 contains 15 residues. CDR3 bases: TGTGCCAGCAGCTGGGGAGGGGACAGGGAATCACCCCTCCACTTT. Translation: CASSWGGDRESPLHF.

CDR3 residues: CASSLIWDSDYRGYTF. CDR3 bases: TGTGCCAGCAGCCTAATATGGGACAGTGATTATCGTGGCTACACCTTC. The gene calls are TRBV14 and TRBJ1-2; the match to TRBD1 covers 7 bases. After removal of 4 bases from V and 7 bases from J, the junction contained 15 bases not matched to a gene. The CDR3 covers 16 residues. Germline values: CDR1 SGHDN, CDR2 FVKESK.

The V gene is TRBV9, the J gene TRBJ1-2; D possibly corresponds to TRBD1 (5 bases). Trimming removed 1 base at V and 3 bases at J, with 16 bases between. This CDR3 spans 16 amino acids. The germline V gene has CDR1 SGDLS and CDR2 YYNGEE. The DNA of the CDR3 is TGTGCCAGCAGCGTATCAGTCCAGGGCACCTACTATGGCTACACCTTC. This translates into CASSVSVQGTYYGYTF.

This sequence joins TRBV19 and TRBJ2-5; TRBD2 aligns across 8 bases. V shed 1 base and J 4 bases; nucleotides not matched to a gene: 5. The CDR3 length is 15 residues. Germline values: CDR1 LNHDA, CDR2 SQIVND (reference sequence). This CDR3 is CASSIGGLAGETQYF. The DNA of the CDR3 is TGTGCCAGTAGTATAGGAGGGCTAGCGGGAGAGACCCAGTACTTC.

V and J are TRBV12-3 or TRBV12-4 and TRBJ1-5; D is possibly TRBD1 (6 bases). The CDR3 is made up of 13 amino acids. V lost 6 bases and J 6 bases, leaving 12 bases between the germline ends. Here the CDR3 reads CASRDSMGQPQHF. The CDR3 coding sequence is TGTGCCAGCAGGGACAGCATGGGTCAGCCCCAGCATTTT.